A selection of T cell receptor beta chains follows, all from one sample in a study of shared clonotypes between healthy human individuals. Sequenced by immunoSEQ multiplex PCR; TCRdb stores in-frame clones only, minus some. This repertoire shows around 1.1 million clones, 70% to 85% found once; its top ten account for approximately 0.9%. The sequencing input was memory CD4+ T cells from PBMCs. The receptor set was obtained from a man aged 18-30 years in good health. Some clones in this sample may be carry-over from other donors' samples. The CDR3 runs from the conserved cysteine through the conserved F or W. The D gene is left open where the match is weak. Clone size is stated in some rows and not others, as once, few, many or a class when expanded.

V	D	size	J	CDR3	DNA
TRBV7-2	TRBD2	once	TRBJ2-4	CASSTPRGGTSGSWNIQYF	TGTGCCAGCAGCACCCCCCGGGGGGGGACTAGCGGGAGCTGGAACATTCAGTACTTC
TRBV7-2	TRBD2	once	TRBJ2-7	CASSLRRGRVHEQYF	TGTGCCAGCAGCTTAAGGCGAGGGAGGGTACACGAGCAGTACTTC
TRBV5-4	-	-	TRBJ1-2	CASSDRTAGFHGYTF	TGTGCCAGCAGCGATCGGACGGCCGGATTCCATGGCTACACCTTC
TRBV18	-	few	TRBJ1-1	CASSPWGSNTEAFF	TGTGCCAGCTCACCGTGGGGGTCGAACACTGAAGCTTTCTTT
TRBV6-5	TRBD1	few	TRBJ1-2	CASRARGLYTF	TGTGCCAGCAGGGCGAGGGGGCTCTACACCTTC
TRBV5-1	-	-	TRBJ2-3	CASSLAGEQYF	TGCGCCAGCAGCTTGGCAGGGGAGCAGTATTTT
TRBV29-1	TRBD1	-	TRBJ2-5	CSVFRTGGAETQYF	TGCAGCGTTTTCCGGACAGGGGGCGCGGAGACCCAGTACTTC
TRBV19	TRBD2	few	TRBJ2-2	CASSTLAGARGGGELFF	TGTGCCAGTAGTACCTTAGCGGGAGCGAGAGGAGGCGGGGAGCTGTTTTTT
TRBV5-5	-	-	TRBJ2-7	CASSWGTDNYEQYF	TGTGCCAGCAGCTGGGGGACGGATAACTACGAGCAGTACTTC
TRBV5-1	-	-	TRBJ2-6	CASSPDGHSGANVLTF	TGCGCCAGCAGCCCCGACGGACACTCTGGGGCCAACGTCCTGACTTTC
TRBV6-1	TRBD1	-	TRBJ1-5	CAVLVGQGRNQPQHF	TGTGCCGTACTCGTCGGACAGGGCCGCAATCAGCCCCAGCATTTT
TRBV7-9	-	few	TRBJ2-1	CASSLQGRLNEQFF	TGTGCCAGCAGCTTACAGGGGAGGTTGAATGAGCAGTTCTTC
TRBV19	TRBD1	-	TRBJ1-1	CASARQGGTFF	TGTGCCAGTGCGCGACAGGGGGGGACTTTCTTT
TRBV5-4	TRBD1	-	TRBJ1-2	CASSSPDRGRRDGYTF	TGTGCCAGCAGCTCGCCGGACAGGGGCCGTCGGGATGGCTACACCTTC
TRBV28	-	-	TRBJ2-7	CASSLISRGVYEQYF	TGTGCCAGCAGTTTAATATCCAGGGGAGTTTACGAGCAGTACTTC
TRBV6-6	-	-	TRBJ2-7	CASSRTSYEQYF	TGTGCCAGCAGCCGCACATCCTACGAGCAGTACTTC
TRBV5-1	-	-	TRBJ2-3	CASSPARVDRDTQYF	TGCGCCAGCAGCCCGGCCAGGGTGGACCGGGATACGCAGTATTTT
TRBV7-9	TRBD1	many	TRBJ1-2	CASSKTGGGYGYTF	TGTGCCAGCAGCAAAACAGGGGGCGGCTATGGCTACACCTTC
TRBV28	TRBD1	-	TRBJ1-3	CASSRQGAGNTIYF	TGTGCCAGCAGTCGACAGGGGGCGGGAAACACCATATATTTT
TRBV2	TRBD2	-	TRBJ2-7	CASRLAIYEQYF	TGTGCCAGCAGACTAGCGATCTACGAGCAGTACTTC
TRBV7-9	-	-	TRBJ2-2	CASSFKGNGELFF	TGTGCCAGCAGCTTTAAGGGGAACGGGGAGCTGTTTTTT
TRBV28	-	-	TRBJ1-1	CASSSRTYMNTEAFF	TGTGCCAGCAGTTCCAGAACATATATGAACACTGAAGCTTTCTTT
TRBV5-4	TRBD1	-	TRBJ1-2	CASSWDRVNGVGGYTF	TGTGCCAGCAGCTGGGACAGGGTTAATGGAGTTGGTGGCTACACCTTC
TRBV6-5	-	-	TRBJ1-4	CASSYSGMQGEKLFF	TGTGCCAGCAGTTACTCAGGAATGCAAGGCGAAAAACTGTTTTTT
TRBV11-3	TRBD2	few	TRBJ2-3	CASSLGLAASADTQYF	TGTGCCAGCAGCTTAGGGCTAGCGGCCTCCGCAGATACGCAGTATTTT
TRBV18	-	few	TRBJ2-5	CASSSAREVSAQYF	TGTGCCAGCTCTTCGGCGAGGGAGGTATCGGCCCAGTACTTC
TRBV4-2	TRBD2	-	TRBJ2-7	CASSQGPSGTDSSYEQYF	TGTGCCAGCAGCCAAGGGCCTAGCGGGACTGACAGCTCCTACGAGCAGTACTTC
TRBV28	TRBD1	once	TRBJ1-1	CATMGAGGWVNTEAFF	TGTGCCACCATGGGGGCAGGGGGCTGGGTGAACACTGAAGCTTTCTTT
TRBV5-1	TRBD1	-	TRBJ1-4	CASSFVGQGREKLFF	TGCGCCAGCAGCTTTGTAGGACAGGGTCGTGAAAAACTGTTTTTT
TRBV28	-	-	TRBJ2-4	CASSLISIAKNIQYF	TGTGCCAGCAGTCTTATCTCTATAGCCAAAAACATTCAGTACTTC
TRBV15	-	once	TRBJ1-4	CATSRAREKLFF	TGTGCCACCAGCAGAGCAAGAGAAAAACTGTTTTTT
TRBV28	TRBD1	-	TRBJ2-3	CASSLRTGGIDTQYF	TGTGCCAGCAGTTTAAGAACAGGGGGCATCGATACGCAGTATTTT
TRBV6-5	-	-	TRBJ2-1	CASSHPHPSLWQFF	TGTGCCAGCAGTCACCCTCACCCGAGTCTTTGGCAGTTCTTC
TRBV6-1	-	few	TRBJ1-2	CASSELQSYTF	TGTGCCAGCAGTGAATTGCAGAGCTACACCTTC
TRBV28	TRBD2	-	TRBJ2-5	CASSLYTGGVSETQYF	TGTGCCAGCAGTTTATATACGGGAGGGGTGTCAGAGACCCAGTACTTC
TRBV10-3	-	-	TRBJ1-2	CATRQEDYTF	TGTGCCACCAGACAGGAAGACTACACCTTC
TRBV7-2	-	-	TRBJ2-2	CASSIMSRAGELFF	TGTGCCAGCAGCATAATGTCTCGTGCCGGGGAGCTGTTTTTT
TRBV7-9	-	-	TRBJ2-6	CASSLTGSQVGGANVLTF	TGTGCCAGCAGCTTGACGGGATCCCAGGTGGGGGGGGCCAACGTCCTGACTTTC
TRBV30	TRBD2	-	TRBJ2-7	CAWSAGSSGNYEQYF	TGTGCCTGGAGTGCTGGGTCTAGCGGGAACTACGAGCAGTACTTC
TRBV4-3	TRBD2	-	TRBJ2-1	CASSQDWRETHVDEQFF	TGCGCCAGCAGCCAAGATTGGCGGGAGACCCATGTCGATGAGCAGTTCTTC